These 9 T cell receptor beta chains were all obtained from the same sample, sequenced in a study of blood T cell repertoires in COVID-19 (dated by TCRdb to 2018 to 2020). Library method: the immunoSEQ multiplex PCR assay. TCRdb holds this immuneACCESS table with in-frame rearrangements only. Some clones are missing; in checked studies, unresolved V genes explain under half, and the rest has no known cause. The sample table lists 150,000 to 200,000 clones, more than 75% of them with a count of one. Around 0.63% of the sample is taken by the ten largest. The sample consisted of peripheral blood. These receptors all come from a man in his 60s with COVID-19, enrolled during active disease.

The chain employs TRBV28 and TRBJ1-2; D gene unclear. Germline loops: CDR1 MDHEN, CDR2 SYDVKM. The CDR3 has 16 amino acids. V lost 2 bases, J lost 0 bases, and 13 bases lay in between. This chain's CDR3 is CASSLGVGLSNYGYTF. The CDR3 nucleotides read TGTGCCAGCAGTTTAGGCGTCGGACTATCTAACTATGGCTACACCTTC.

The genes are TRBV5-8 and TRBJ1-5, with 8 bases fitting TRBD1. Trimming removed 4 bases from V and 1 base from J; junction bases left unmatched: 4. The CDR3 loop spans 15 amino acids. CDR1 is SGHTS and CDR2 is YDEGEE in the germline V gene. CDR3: CASSRDRRSNQPQHF. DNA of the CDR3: TGTGCCAGCAGCAGGGACAGGCGAAGCAATCAGCCCCAGCATTTT.

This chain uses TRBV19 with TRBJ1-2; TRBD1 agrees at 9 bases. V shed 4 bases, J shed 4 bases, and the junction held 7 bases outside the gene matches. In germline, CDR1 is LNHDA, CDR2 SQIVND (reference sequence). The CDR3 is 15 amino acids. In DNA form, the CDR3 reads TGTGCCAGTAGTACCCGGGACAGGGCGTCCTATGGCTACACCTTC. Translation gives CASSTRDRASYGYTF. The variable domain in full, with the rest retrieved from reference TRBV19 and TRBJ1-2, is DGGITQSPKYLFRKEGQNVTLSCEQNLNHDAMYWYRQDPGQGLRLIYYSQIVNDFQKGDIAEGYSVSREKKESFPLTVTSAQKNPTAFYLCASSTRDRASYGYTFGSGTRLTVV.

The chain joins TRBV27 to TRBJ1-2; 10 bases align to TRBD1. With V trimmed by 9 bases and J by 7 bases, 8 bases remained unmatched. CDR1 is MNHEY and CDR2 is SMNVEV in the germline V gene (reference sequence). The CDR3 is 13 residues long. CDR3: CARWDRGLGGYTF. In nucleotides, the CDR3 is TGTGCCAGGTGGGACAGGGGATTAGGTGGCTACACCTTC.

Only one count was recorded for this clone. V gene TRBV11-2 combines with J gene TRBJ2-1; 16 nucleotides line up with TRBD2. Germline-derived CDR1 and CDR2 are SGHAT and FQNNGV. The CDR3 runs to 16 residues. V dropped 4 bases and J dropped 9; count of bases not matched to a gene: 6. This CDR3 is CASSSGTSGRGGEQFF. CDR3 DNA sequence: TGTGCCAGCAGCTCGGGGACTAGCGGGAGGGGGGGTGAGCAGTTCTTC.

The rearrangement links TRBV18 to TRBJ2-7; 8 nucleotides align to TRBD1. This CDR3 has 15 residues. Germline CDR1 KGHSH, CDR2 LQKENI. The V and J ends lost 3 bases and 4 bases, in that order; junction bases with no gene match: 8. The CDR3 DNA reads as TGTGCCAGCTCACCGGGGACAGGAGGGAAGTACGAGCAGTACTTC. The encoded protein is CASSPGTGGKYEQYF.

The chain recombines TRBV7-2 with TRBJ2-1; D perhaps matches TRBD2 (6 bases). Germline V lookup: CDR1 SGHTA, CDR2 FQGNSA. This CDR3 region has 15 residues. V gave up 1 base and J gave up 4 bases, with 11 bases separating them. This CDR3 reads CASSLGGVSYNEQFF. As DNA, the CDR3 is TGTGCCAGCAGCTTAGGCGGGGTGAGTTACAATGAGCAGTTCTTC. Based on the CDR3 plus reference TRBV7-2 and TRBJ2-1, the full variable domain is GAGVSQSPSNKVTEKGKDVELRCDPISGHTALYWYRQSLGQGLEFLIYFQGNSAPDKSGLPSDRFSAERTGGSVSTLTIQRTQQEDSAVYLCASSLGGVSYNEQFFGPGTRLTVL.

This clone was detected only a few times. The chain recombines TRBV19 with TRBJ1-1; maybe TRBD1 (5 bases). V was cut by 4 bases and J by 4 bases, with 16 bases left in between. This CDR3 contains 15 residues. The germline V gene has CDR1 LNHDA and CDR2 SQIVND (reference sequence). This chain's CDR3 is CASSNPGYGGTEAFF. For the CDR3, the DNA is TGTGCCAGTAGTAACCCGGGCTACGGGGGCACTGAAGCTTTCTTT.

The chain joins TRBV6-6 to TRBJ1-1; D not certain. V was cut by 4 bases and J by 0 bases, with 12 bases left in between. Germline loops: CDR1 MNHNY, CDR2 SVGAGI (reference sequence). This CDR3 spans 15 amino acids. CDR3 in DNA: TGTGCCAGCAGTTCCGCGGCGATGGTGAACACTGAAGCTTTCTTT. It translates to CASSSAAMVNTEAFF.